The following is a T cell receptor (beta chain) sequence with its context. V lost 5 bases and J 6 bases, leaving 8 bases between the germline ends. The CDR3 is 12 amino acids. The data were obtained in a study of blood T cell repertoires in COVID-19. TCRdb's table, derived via immunoSEQ multiplex PCR, lists solely in-frame clones and lacks some. Of under 200,000 clones in the sample, 75% to 90% were seen once. The chain carries TRBV12-3 or TRBV12-4 and TRBJ2-1; no definite D call. This clonotype was obtained from an older woman who had recovered from COVID-19. Sequencing was performed on PBMCs or T cells enriched from blood (not recorded which). Here the CDR3 reads CASSPHTNEQFF. The CDR3, as DNA: TGTGCCAGCAGTCCCCACACCAATGAGCAGTTCTTC.